The entry below gives a single T cell receptor (beta chain) sequence along with its context. Its antigen is currently unknown. V shed 0 bases and J shed 1 base, with 9 bases lying between them. The germline V gene has CDR1 MNHEY and CDR2 SMNVEV (reference sequence). The CDR3 runs 15 residues. This entry is derived from a study of T cell responses to AZD1222 COVID-19 vaccine. Overall study context: Pooled samples include second doses given at about 4 or 12 weeks. Study results and caveats: Breadth and depth of Spike-specific TCRs rose after two AZD1222 doses. Repertoire sampling occurred only after the peak T cell response.

Measured with immunoSEQ multiplex PCR; TCRdb has only the in-frame clones, and not every one. The top ten hold 1.5% to 2% of the sample, which has roughly 150,000 clones, 90% seen once. The genes are TRBV27 and TRBJ1-1, with D perhaps TRBD1 (6 bases). This specimen was peripheral blood, taken on day 0 of AZD1222 vaccination. The clonotype originates from an adult in good health. The chain's CDR3 is CASSLSRGWNTEAFF. The CDR3 DNA reads as TGTGCCAGCAGTTTATCGAGGGGGTGGAACACTGAAGCTTTCTTT.